This T cell receptor beta chain appears in the sequencing data of a study of early T cells in non-severe SARS-CoV-2 infection. At the level of the study: The sequenced material was bulk RNA from unsorted whole blood, and its chains were unpaired.

Individual cDNA molecules carried attached unique molecular identifiers. TCRdb passed the 5' RACE reads through MiXCR, listing each CDR3 protein once. The sample includes fewer than 30,000 distinct CDR3 sequences, over 4.5% seen only once; the top ten take roughly 4.1%. In this sample, this clonotype turned up many times. V shed 0 bases and J shed 0 bases, with 12 bases lying between them. Germline CDR1 is LNHNV and CDR2 is YYDKDF (reference sequence). CDR3 length: 16 amino acids. The chain carries TRBV15 and TRBJ2-7, with a weak D call TRBD2 (5 bases). The sequence derives from an adult who was a healthcare worker with PCR-confirmed SARS-CoV-2 infection or an uninfected control (not recorded which). The sample was whole blood. The CDR3 DNA follows: TGTGCCACCAGCAGAGATCCAGGACTGCTCTCCTACGAGCAGTACTTC. Amino acid sequence: CATSRDPGLLSYEQYF.